Shown below are 20 T cell receptor beta chains from a single sample sequenced in a study of T cells expressing NK-cell markers. With the 5' RACE reads reprocessed, TCRdb shows one record per CDR3 protein and no DNA. This table holds some 110,000 distinct CDR3 sequences. The specimen was blood T cells: a sorted CD56 or NKG2C T cell subset, CD4+ or CD8+ T cells, or bulk PBMC T cells (not recorded which). The receptors come from a woman between 18 and 69 years old in good health.

The chain links TRBV12-3 or TRBV12-4 to TRBJ2-1; TCRdb picks TRBD1, but there is no DNA to check that call. The length of the CDR3 is 13 residues. CDR3 residues: CATTRPGINEQFF.

This chain links TRBV2 with TRBJ2-4; the TRBD2 assignment by TCRdb is unverifiable without DNA. Germline lookup yields CDR1 SNHLY and CDR2 FYNNEI. This CDR3 is built from 16 residues. The CDR3 here is CASGGLVSGPKNIQYF. Using reference TRBV2 and TRBJ2-4 for the parts outside the CDR3, the full variable domain is EPEVTQTPSHQVTQMGQEVILRCVPISNHLYFYWYRQILGQKVEFLVSFYNNEISEKSEIFDDQFSVERPDGSNFTLKIRSTKLEDSAMYFCASGGLVSGPKNIQYFGAGTRLSVL.

This chain connects TRBV20-1 to TRBJ1-3; with no DNA, the TCRdb D assignment of TRBD1 cannot be verified. The CDR3 is made up of 17 amino acids. Germline V gene data show CDR1 as DFQATT and CDR2 as SNEGSKA (reference sequence). This CDR3 is CSAPADRAGSSGNTIYF.

V usage is TRBV20-1 and J usage is TRBJ2-5; TCRdb designates TRBD2, a call that cannot be tested without DNA. Per the germline V gene, CDR1 is DFQATT and CDR2 is SNEGSKA (reference sequence). The CDR3 loop spans 17 amino acids. This CDR3 is CSARVVGLAGFQETQYF.

The V and J genes are TRBV19 and TRBJ1-5; there is no DNA to check the TCRdb D call of TRBD1. Germline loops: CDR1 LNHDA, CDR2 SQIVND (reference sequence). The CDR3 runs 14 residues. The CDR3 is CASSPRNEDQPQHF.

The rearrangement joins TRBV15 to TRBJ2-1; TCRdb proposes TRBD2, but this gene call is untestable without DNA. The CDR3 runs 18 residues. Looked up from germline, CDR1 is LNHNV and CDR2 is YYDKDF (reference sequence). This CDR3 reads CATSRAAGLAGGYNEQFF. Filled out from reference TRBV15 and TRBJ2-1, the complete variable domain reads DAMVIQNPRYQVTQFGKPVTLSCSQTLNHNVMYWYQQKSSQAPKLLFHYYDKDFNNEADTPDNFQSRRPNTSFCFLDIRSPGLGDTAMYLCATSRAAGLAGGYNEQFFGPGTRLTVL.

The chain has TRBV25-1 and TRBJ2-7. The CDR3 consists of 13 residues. Germline-derived CDR1 and CDR2 are MGHDK and SYGVNS. CDR3 region: CASSESGQNEQYF.

The chain has TRBV2 and TRBJ2-1; TCRdb reports TRBD2, a call that lacks DNA to check it against. The CDR3 is 15 residues long. CDR1 SNHLY and CDR2 FYNNEI come from the germline V gene. The CDR3 reads CASSFPSGGAGEQFF.

The chain carries TRBV5-6 and TRBJ2-3; TCRdb outputs TRBD2, but without DNA this stays unchecked. This CDR3 contains 17 residues. Germline V gene sequence: CDR1 SGHDT, CDR2 YYEEEE. The CDR3 is CASSLARTSGYTDTQYF.

This chain joins TRBV29-1 and TRBJ1-1. The CDR3 is 14 residues long. The germline CDR1 and CDR2 sequences are SQVTM and ANQGSEA. CDR3 region: CSVDRGGGYTEAFF.

The chain uses TRBV27 and TRBJ2-1. In germline, CDR1 is MNHEY, CDR2 SMNVEV (reference sequence). This CDR3 spans 13 amino acids. This chain's CDR3 is CASSLVGLNEQFF.

The chain links TRBV7-2 to TRBJ2-1; no DNA is available, so the TRBD1 call from TCRdb remains unchecked. The CDR3 loop spans 17 amino acids. Germline values: CDR1 SGHTA, CDR2 FQGNSA. CDR3 sequence reads: CASSSRGLDRGHGEQFF.

This chain joins TRBV12-3 or TRBV12-4 and TRBJ2-5. This CDR3 has 14 residues. The CDR3 spells CASSLMELQETQYF.

V usage is TRBV7-3 and J usage is TRBJ2-3; TCRdb indicates TRBD1, and absent DNA this call remains unverified. The germline CDR1 and CDR2 sequences are SGHTA and FQGTGA. The CDR3 totals 15 residues. The CDR3 protein is CASSPTGGTGDTQYF.

This sequence joins TRBV27 and TRBJ2-7; as DNA is missing, the TRBD1 call by TCRdb cannot be tested. The CDR3 is 12 residues long. Germline loops: CDR1 MNHEY, CDR2 SMNVEV (reference sequence). The CDR3 sequence: CASREGAYEQYF.

The CDR3 loop is CASKSLGAYEQYF. The chain links TRBV6-2 or TRBV6-3 to TRBJ2-7. Germline CDR1 and CDR2: MNHEY and SVGEGT. The CDR3 is 13 amino acids.

The chain employs TRBV27 and TRBJ2-3. Germline V gives CDR1 MNHEY, CDR2 SMNVEV (reference sequence). CDR3 length: 15 amino acids. CDR3 loop: CASSLIAASTDTQYF.

The chain is built from TRBV12-3 or TRBV12-4 and TRBJ2-2; the D call of TRBD1 rests on TCRdb alone, since no DNA is present to check it. The length of the CDR3 is 15 residues. The CDR3 reads CASSLDTSNTGELFF.

The V call is TRBV27, the J call TRBJ1-3. The CDR3 consists of 16 residues. In germline, CDR1 is MNHEY, CDR2 SMNVEV (reference sequence). The CDR3 spells CASSPSDRSSGNTIYF.

V and J are TRBV29-1 and TRBJ1-1; the D call from TCRdb, TRBD1, cannot be confirmed without DNA. This CDR3 is built from 13 residues. The germline gives CDR1 SQVTM, CDR2 ANQGSEA. The CDR3 is CSVVVTEGTEAFF.